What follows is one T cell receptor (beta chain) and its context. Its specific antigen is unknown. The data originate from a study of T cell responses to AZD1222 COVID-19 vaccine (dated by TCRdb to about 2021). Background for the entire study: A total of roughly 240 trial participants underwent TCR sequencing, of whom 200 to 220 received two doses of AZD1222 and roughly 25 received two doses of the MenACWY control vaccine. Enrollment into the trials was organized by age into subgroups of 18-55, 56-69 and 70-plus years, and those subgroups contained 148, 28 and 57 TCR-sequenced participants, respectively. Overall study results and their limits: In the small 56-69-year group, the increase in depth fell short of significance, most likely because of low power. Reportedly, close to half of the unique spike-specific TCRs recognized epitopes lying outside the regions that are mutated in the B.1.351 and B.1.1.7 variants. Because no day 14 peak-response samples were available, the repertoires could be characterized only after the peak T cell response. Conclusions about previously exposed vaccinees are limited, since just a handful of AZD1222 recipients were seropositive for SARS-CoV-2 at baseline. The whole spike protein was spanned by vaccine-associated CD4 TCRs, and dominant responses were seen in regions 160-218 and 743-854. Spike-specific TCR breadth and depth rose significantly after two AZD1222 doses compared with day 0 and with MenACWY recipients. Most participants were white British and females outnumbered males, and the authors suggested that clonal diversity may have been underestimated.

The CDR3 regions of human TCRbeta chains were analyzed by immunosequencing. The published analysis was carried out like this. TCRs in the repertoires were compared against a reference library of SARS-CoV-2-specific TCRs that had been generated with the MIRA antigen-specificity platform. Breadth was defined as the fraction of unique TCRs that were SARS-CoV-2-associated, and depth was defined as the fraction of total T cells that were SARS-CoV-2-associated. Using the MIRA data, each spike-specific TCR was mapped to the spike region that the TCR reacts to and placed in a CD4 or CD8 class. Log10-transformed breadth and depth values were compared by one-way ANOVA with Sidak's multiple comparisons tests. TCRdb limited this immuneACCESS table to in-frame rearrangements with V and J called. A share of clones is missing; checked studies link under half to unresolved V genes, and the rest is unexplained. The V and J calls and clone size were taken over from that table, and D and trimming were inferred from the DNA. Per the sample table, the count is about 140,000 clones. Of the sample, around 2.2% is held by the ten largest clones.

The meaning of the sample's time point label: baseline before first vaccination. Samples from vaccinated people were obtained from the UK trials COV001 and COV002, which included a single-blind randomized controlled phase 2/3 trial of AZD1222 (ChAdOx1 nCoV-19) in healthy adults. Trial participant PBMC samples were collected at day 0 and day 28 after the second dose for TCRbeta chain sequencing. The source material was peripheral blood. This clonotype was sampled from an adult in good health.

The DNA is TGTGCCAGCAGCCACCGGGACAGTCCAGGAAACACCATATATTTT. It translates as CASSHRDSPGNTIYF. Here the chain combines TRBV3-1 (or the pseudogene TRBV3-2) and TRBJ1-3, with 7 junctional bases fitting TRBD1. Trimmed from V: 3 bases; trimmed from J: 4 bases; junction bases lacking a gene match: 6. The germline V gene (reference sequence) provides CDR1 LGHDT and CDR2 YNNKEL. From the cysteine up to the phenylalanine, the CDR3 has a length of 15 residues. Only the CDR3 DNA is retained, 45 bases long and in frame from the first base.